This T cell receptor (beta chain) was recovered during a study of blood T cell repertoires in COVID-19. Study as a whole: Nucleic acid was either cDNA or gDNA, and it came from T cells, B-cell-depleted T cells, or PBMCs.

The CDR3 spans 13 residues. Per germline, CDR1 SGHDT and CDR2 YYEEEE. Trimming shortened V by 4 bases and J by 6 bases, and 14 bases separated the two germline ends. Seattle's enrolled individuals joined amid active infection and were then monitored longitudinally. Per the original methods: By means of reference gene primer amplification, nucleated cell counts were estimated. Clones were sequenced by immunoSEQ multiplex PCR, and TCRdb holds only the in-frame ones, with some missing. V and J calls and clone size follow that table, whereas D and trimming were derived from the DNA. The sample shows about 180,000 clones, roughly 81% of them seen only once.

This sequence originates from a woman aged 45-60 years with COVID-19, enrolled during active disease. The chain is built from TRBV5-6 and TRBJ2-7; D uncertain. The sequenced sample consisted of peripheral blood. The CDR3 DNA follows: TGTGCCAGCAGCATCCGACGAGGTTTCGAGCAGTACTTC. It yields the protein CASSIRRGFEQYF.